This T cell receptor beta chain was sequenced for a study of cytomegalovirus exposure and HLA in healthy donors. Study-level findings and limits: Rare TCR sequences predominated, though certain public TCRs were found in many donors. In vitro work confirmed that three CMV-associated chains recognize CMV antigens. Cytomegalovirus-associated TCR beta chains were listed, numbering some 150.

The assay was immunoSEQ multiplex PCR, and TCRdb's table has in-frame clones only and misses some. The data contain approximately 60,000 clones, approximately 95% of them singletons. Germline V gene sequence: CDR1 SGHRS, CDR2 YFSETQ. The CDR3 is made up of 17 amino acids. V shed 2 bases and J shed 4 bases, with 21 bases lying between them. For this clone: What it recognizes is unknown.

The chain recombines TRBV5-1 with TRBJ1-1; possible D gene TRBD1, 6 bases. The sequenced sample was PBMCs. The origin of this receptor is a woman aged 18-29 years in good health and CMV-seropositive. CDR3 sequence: CASSFAPGVGGGTEAFF. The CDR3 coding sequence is TGCGCCAGCAGCTTTGCACCAGGGGTGGGTGGAGGCACTGAAGCTTTCTTT.